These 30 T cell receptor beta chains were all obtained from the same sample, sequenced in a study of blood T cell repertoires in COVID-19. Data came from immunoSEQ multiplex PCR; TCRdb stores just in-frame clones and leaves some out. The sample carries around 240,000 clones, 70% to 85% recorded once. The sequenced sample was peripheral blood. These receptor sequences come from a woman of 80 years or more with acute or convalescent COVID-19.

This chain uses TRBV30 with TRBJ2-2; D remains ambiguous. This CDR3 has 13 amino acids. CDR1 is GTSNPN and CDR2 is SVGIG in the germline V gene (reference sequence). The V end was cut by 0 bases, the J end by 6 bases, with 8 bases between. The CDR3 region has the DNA TGTGCCTGGAGTGTGTTCTCGGCCGGGGAGCTGTTTTTT. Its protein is CAWSVFSAGELFF.

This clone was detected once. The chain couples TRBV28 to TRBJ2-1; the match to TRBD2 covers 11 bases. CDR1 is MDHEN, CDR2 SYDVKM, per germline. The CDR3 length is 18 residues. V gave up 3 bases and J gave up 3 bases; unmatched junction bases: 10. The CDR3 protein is CASSLALAGAGSYNEQFF. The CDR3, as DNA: TGTGCCAGCAGTTTGGCACTAGCGGGGGCGGGAAGCTACAATGAGCAGTTCTTC.

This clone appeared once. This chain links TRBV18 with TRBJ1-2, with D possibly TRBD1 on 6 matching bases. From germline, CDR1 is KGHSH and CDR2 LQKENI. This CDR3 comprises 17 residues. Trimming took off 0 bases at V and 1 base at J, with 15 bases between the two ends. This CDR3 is CASSPPAGAVINYGYTF. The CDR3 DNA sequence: TGTGCCAGCTCACCACCCGCAGGGGCCGTAATTAACTATGGCTACACCTTC. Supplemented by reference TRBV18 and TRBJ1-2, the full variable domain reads NAGVMQNPRHLVRRRGQEARLRCSPMKGHSHVYWYRQLPEEGLKFMVYLQKENIIDESGMPKERFSAEFPKEGPSILRIQQVVRGDSAAYFCASSPPAGAVINYGYTFGSGTRLTVV.

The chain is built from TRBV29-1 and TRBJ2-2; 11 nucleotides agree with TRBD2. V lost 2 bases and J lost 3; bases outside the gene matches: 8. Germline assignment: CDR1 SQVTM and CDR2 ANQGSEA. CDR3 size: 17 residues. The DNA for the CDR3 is TGCAGCGTTGAAACCCATGGGACTAGCGGTTACACCGGGGAGCTGTTTTTT. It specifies CSVETHGTSGYTGELFF.

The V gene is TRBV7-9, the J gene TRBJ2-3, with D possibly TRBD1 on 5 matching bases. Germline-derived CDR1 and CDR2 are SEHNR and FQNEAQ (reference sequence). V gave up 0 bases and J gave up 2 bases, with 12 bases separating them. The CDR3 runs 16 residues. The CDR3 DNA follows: TGTGCCAGCAGCTTAGCGCTGGGGCCCCTCACAGATACGCAGTATTTT. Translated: CASSLALGPLTDTQYF.

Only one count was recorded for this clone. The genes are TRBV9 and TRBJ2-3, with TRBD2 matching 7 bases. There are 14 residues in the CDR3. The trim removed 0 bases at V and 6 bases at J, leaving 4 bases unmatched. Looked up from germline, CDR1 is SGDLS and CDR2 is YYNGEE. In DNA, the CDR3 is TGTGCCAGCAGCGTAGCGGGGGGACGGGATACGCAGTATTTT. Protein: CASSVAGGRDTQYF.

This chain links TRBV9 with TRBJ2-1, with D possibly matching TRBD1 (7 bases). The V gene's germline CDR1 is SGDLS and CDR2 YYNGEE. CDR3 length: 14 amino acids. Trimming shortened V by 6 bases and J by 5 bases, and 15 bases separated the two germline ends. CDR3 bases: TGTGCCAGCAATCGGGCAGGGGGGAACAATGAGCAGTTCTTC. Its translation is CASNRAGGNNEQFF.

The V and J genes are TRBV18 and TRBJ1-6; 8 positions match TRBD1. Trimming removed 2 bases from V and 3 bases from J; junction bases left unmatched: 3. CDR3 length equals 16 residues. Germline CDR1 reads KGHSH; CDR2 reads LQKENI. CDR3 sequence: CASSPDRGGYNSPLHF. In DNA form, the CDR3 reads TGTGCCAGCTCACCAGACAGGGGCGGCTATAATTCACCCCTCCACTTT.

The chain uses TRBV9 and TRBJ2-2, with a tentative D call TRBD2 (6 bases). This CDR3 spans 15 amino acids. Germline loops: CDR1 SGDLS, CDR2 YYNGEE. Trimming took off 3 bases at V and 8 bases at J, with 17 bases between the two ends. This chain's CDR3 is CASSAGGLLRGELFF. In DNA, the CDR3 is TGTGCCAGCAGCGCAGGTGGACTACTTCGTGGGGAGCTGTTTTTT. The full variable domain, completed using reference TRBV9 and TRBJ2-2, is DSGVTQTPKHLITATGQRVTLRCSPRSGDLSVYWYQQSLDQGLQFLIQYYNGEERAKGNILERFSAQQFPDLHSELNLSSLELGDSALYFCASSAGGLLRGELFFGEGSRLTVL.

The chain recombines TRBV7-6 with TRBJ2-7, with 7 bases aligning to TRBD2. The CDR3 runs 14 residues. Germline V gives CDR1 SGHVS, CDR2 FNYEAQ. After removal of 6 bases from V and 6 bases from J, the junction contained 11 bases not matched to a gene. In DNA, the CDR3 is TGTGCCAGCAGTACACTAGCGCAACCCATCGAGCAGTACTTC. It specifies CASSTLAQPIEQYF.

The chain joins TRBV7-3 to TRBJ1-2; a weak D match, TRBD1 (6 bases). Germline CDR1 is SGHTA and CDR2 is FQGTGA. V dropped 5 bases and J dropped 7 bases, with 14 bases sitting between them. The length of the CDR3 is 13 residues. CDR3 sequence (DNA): TGTGCCAGCAGCAAAGGGGGAACGGGTGGCTACACCTTC. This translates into CASSKGGTGGYTF.

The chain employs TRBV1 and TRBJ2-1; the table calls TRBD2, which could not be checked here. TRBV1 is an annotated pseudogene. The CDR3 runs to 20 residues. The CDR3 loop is CTSSQDRRREAGLANNEQFF. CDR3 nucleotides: TGCACCAGCAGCCAAGATAGGAGAAGGGAGGCGGGACTAGCCAACAATGAGCAGTTCTTC.

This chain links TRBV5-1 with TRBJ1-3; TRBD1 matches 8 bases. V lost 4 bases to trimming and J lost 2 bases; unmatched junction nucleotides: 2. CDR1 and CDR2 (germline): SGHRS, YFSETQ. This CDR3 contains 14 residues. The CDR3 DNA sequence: TGCGCCAGCAGCCCGGACAGGGCTGGAAACACCATATATTTT. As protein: CASSPDRAGNTIYF.

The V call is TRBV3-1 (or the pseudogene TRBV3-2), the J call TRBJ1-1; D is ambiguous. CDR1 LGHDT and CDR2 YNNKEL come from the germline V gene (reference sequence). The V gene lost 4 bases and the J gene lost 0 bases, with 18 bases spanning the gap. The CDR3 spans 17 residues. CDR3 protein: CASSRYPENTVNTEAFF. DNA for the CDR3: TGTGCCAGCAGCCGATACCCTGAAAACACAGTGAACACTGAAGCTTTCTTT.

CDR3 DNA: TGTGCCAGCAGACAAAAACAGGGGGCTTCCTACAATGAGCAGTTCTTC. Residues: CASRQKQGASYNEQFF. This chain joins TRBV6-9 and TRBJ2-1; 9 bases map to TRBD1. V trimming: 6 bases; J trimming: 1 base; junction bases outside the gene matches: 7. CDR1 and CDR2 (germline): MNHGY, SVAAGI. This CDR3 has 16 residues.

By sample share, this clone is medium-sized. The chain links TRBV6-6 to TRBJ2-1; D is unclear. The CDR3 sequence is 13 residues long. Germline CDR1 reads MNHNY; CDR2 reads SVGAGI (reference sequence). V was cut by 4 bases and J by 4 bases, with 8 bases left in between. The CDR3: CASSLTLYNEQFF. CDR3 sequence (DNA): TGTGCCAGCAGTTTGACACTTTACAATGAGCAGTTCTTC.

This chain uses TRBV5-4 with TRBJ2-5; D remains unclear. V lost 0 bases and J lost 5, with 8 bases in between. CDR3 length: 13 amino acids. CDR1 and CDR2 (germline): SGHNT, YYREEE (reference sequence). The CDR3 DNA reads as TGTGCCAGCAGCTTGGCGGTTTCGGAGACCCAGTACTTC. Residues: CASSLAVSETQYF. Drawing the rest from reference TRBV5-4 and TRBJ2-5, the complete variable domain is ETGVTQSPTHLIKTRGQQVTLRCSSQSGHNTVSWYQQALGQGPQFIFQYYREEENGRGNFPPRFSGLQFPNYSSELNVNALELDDSALYLCASSLAVSETQYFGPGTRLLVL.

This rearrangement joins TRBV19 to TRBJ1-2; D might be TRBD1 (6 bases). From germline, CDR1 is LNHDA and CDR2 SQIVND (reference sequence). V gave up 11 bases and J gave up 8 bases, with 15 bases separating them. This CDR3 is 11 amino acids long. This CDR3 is CAGGGAQGYTF. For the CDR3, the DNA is TGTGCCGGTGGGGGGGCTCAGGGCTACACCTTC.

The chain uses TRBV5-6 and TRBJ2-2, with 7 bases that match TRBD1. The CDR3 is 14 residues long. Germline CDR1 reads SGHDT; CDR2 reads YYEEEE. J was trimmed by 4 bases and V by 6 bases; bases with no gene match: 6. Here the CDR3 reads CASIQTGSTGELFF. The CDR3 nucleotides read TGTGCCAGCATTCAGACAGGGTCCACCGGGGAGCTGTTTTTT.

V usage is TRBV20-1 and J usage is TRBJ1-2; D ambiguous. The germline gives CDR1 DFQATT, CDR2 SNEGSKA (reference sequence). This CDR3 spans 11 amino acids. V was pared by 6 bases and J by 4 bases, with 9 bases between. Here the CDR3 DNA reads TGCAGTGCCGCGCCGGGCTATGGCTACACCTTC. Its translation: CSAAPGYGYTF.

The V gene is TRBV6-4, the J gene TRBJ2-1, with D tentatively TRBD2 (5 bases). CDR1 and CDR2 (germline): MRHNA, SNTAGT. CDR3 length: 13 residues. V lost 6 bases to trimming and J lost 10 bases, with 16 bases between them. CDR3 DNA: TGTGCCAGCAGCTCGACACCTCGAGGGGAGCAGTTCTTC. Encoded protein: CASSSTPRGEQFF.

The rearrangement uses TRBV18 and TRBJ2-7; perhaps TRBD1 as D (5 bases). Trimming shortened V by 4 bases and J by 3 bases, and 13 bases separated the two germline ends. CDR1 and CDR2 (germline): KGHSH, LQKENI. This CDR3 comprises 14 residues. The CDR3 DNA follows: TGTGCCAGCTCACTCGCTTCCAGGGACTACGAGCAGTACTTC. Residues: CASSLASRDYEQYF.

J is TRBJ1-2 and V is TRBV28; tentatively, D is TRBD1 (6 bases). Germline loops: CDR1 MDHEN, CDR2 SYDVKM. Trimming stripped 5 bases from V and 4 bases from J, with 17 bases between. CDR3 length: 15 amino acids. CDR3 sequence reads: CASSPQDPRGYGYTF. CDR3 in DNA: TGTGCCAGCAGTCCGCAGGATCCCAGGGGCTATGGCTACACCTTC.

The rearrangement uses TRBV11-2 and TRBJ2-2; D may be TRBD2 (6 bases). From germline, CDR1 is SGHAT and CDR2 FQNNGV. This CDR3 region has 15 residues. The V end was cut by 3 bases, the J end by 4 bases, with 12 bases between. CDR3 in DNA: TGTGCCAGCAGCTTCTCCGGGACTTCCACCGGGGAGCTGTTTTTT. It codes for CASSFSGTSTGELFF.

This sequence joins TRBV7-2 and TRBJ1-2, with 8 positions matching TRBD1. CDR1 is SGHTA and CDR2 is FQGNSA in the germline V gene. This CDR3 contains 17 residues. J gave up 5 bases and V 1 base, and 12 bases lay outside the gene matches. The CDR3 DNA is TGTGCCAGCAGCTTAGGGGGGACAGGCAAGGCGAATTATGGCTACACCTTC. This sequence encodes CASSLGGTGKANYGYTF.

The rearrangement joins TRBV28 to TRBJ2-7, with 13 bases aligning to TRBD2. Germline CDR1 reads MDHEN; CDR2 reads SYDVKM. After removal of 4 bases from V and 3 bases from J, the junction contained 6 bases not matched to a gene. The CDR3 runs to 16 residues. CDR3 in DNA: TGTGCCAGCAGTTCAGCGGGACTAGCGGGAAACTACGAGCAGTACTTC. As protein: CASSSAGLAGNYEQYF.

CDR3 in amino acids: CASVEAALSPLHF. In DNA form, the CDR3 reads TGTGCCAGCGTTGAGGCCGCGTTGTCACCCCTCCACTTT. This chain links TRBV2 with TRBJ1-6; D call uncertain. V lost 8 bases, J lost 10 bases, and 15 bases lay in between. In germline, CDR1 is SNHLY, CDR2 FYNNEI. CDR3 length: 13 residues.

The CDR3 loop reads CASSLTGSTDTQYF. In DNA, the CDR3 is TGTGCCAGCAGCTTGACAGGTAGCACAGATACGCAGTATTTT. The V call is TRBV7-3, the J call TRBJ2-3; possibly TRBD1 for D (6 bases). CDR1 is SGHTA and CDR2 is FQGTGA in the germline V gene. The CDR3 extends over 14 amino acids. V was clipped by 3 bases and J by 0 bases, with 7 bases between them.

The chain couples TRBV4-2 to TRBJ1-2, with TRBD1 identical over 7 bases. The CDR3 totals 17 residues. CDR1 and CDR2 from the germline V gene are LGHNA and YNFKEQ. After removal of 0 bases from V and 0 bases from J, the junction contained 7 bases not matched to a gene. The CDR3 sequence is CASSQEQGIRANYGYTF. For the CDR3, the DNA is TGTGCCAGCAGCCAAGAACAGGGGATCAGGGCTAACTATGGCTACACCTTC.

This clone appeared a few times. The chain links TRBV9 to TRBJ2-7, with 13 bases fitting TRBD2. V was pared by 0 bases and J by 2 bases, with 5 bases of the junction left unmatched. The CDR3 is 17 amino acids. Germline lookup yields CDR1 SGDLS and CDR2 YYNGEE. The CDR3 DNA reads TGTGCCAGCAGCGTAGGCGACGGACTAGCGGGGGCCTACGAGCAGTACTTC. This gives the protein CASSVGDGLAGAYEQYF.